The 21 T cell receptor beta chains listed next were all sequenced from one sample in a study of T cells in Graves' hyperthyroidism and ophthalmopathy. RNA transcripts gave rise to amplified TCR beta CDR3 regions. HTBI primers were used for first-round RT-PCR of the TCR CDR3. TCRdb called the multiplex PCR reads again in MiXCR, with one record for every CDR3 protein. The sample shows around 760,000 distinct CDR3 sequences, 30% to 40% of them seen only once. Source material: blood. The receptor set was obtained from a woman aged 40 to 50 with Graves' hyperthyroidism.

This chain uses TRBV29-1 with TRBJ2-7, with D possibly matching TRBD1 (7 bases). Trimming cost V 3 bases and J 7 bases, with 13 bases left between them. CDR3 length: 12 residues. Germline CDR1 is SQVTM and CDR2 is ANQGSEA. CDR3 loop: CSVDLRGEEQYF. The CDR3 DNA reads as TGCAGCGTTGATCTCAGGGGGGAAGAGCAGTACTTC.

CDR3 loop: CASSEISGTWEYF. The CDR3 nucleotides read TGTGCCAGCAGTGAAATATCTGGGACTTGGGAATACTTC. The chain joins TRBV6-5 to TRBJ2-7; D might be TRBD2 (6 bases). Germline V gives CDR1 MNHEY, CDR2 SVGAGI. The CDR3 spans 13 residues. V lost 5 bases and J lost 13, with 21 bases in between.

The rearrangement links TRBV10-3 to TRBJ1-2; TRBD1 matches 7 bases. V shed 6 bases, J shed 2 bases, and the junction held 9 bases outside the gene matches. The length of the CDR3 is 15 residues. The V gene's germline CDR1 is ENHRY and CDR2 SYGVKD. CDR3 residues: CAIRTPWTGNYGYTF. The CDR3 DNA sequence: TGTGCCATCAGAACACCCTGGACAGGCAACTATGGCTACACCTTC.

This clonotype was seen many times. The gene calls are TRBV11-2 and TRBJ1-4; the match to TRBD1 covers 10 bases. The CDR3 consists of 15 residues. Trimming took 5 bases from V and 5 from J; bases not matched to a gene: 5. In germline, CDR1 is SGHAT, CDR2 FQNNGV. Written as DNA, the CDR3 is TGTGCCAGCAGCGCCCCGACAGGGGGCAATGAAAAACTGTTTTTT. Protein: CASSAPTGGNEKLFF.

Worth noting for this clonotype: With a much larger clone just one base away, this may be a read error. The chain combines TRBV19 with TRBJ1-1; D remains unclear. The CDR3 contains 13 residues. In germline, CDR1 is LNHDA, CDR2 SQIVND (reference sequence). The CDR3 coding sequence is TGTGCCTGTAGTTGGAGGGTTCCGACTGAAGCTTTCTTT. Translated, it gives CACSWRVPTEAFF.

CDR3 amino acids: CASSELGGGIYNEQFF. The CDR3 DNA reads TGTGCCAGTAGTGAGTTGGGGGGGGGGATATACAATGAGCAGTTCTTC. V usage is TRBV19 and J usage is TRBJ2-1, with 7 positions matching TRBD2. CDR1 LNHDA and CDR2 SQIVND come from the germline V gene (reference sequence). The CDR3 sequence is 16 residues long. Trimming at V came to 5 bases and at J to 4 bases, leaving 11 bases not matched to a gene. Based on the CDR3 plus reference TRBV19 and TRBJ2-1, the full variable domain is DGGITQSPKYLFRKEGQNVTLSCEQNLNHDAMYWYRQDPGQGLRLIYYSQIVNDFQKGDIAEGYSVSREKKESFPLTVTSAQKNPTAFYLCASSELGGGIYNEQFFGPGTRLTVL.

DNA of the CDR3: TGTGCCAGCAGCCCGGGACAAGCGTTCGGAGGGGGAGGTGACTATGGCTACACCTTC. Translated: CASSPGQAFGGGGDYGYTF. The rearrangement uses TRBV9 and TRBJ1-2; perhaps TRBD1 as D (6 bases). Trimming took off 4 bases at V and 3 bases at J, with 28 bases between the two ends. Germline V CDR1 and CDR2: SGDLS, YYNGEE. This CDR3 has 19 residues. The variable domain in full, completed from reference TRBV9 and TRBJ1-2, reads DSGVTQTPKHLITATGQRVTLRCSPRSGDLSVYWYQQSLDQGLQFLIQYYNGEERAKGNILERFSAQQFPDLHSELNLSSLELGDSALYFCASSPGQAFGGGGDYGYTFGSGTRLTVV.

The V call is TRBV10-3, the J call TRBJ2-7; possible D gene TRBD1, 6 bases. V was pared by 10 bases and J by 3 bases, with 16 bases between. CDR3 length equals 13 residues. Germline lookup yields CDR1 ENHRY and CDR2 SYGVKD. CDR3 DNA sequence: TGTGCCAGCAGAGAAGGGACAAACTACGAGCAGTACTTC. Translation gives CASREGTNYEQYF.

This clonotype showed up just a few times. The chain uses TRBV7-6 and TRBJ1-2, with TRBD1 as a possible D gene (6 bases). The V end was cut by 3 bases, the J end by 4 bases, with 12 bases between. Germline V lookup: CDR1 SGHVS, CDR2 FNYEAQ. This CDR3 has 14 amino acids. As DNA, the CDR3 is TGTGCCAGCAGCTTGAACAGGGCCACCTATGGCTACACCTTC. Protein: CASSLNRATYGYTF.

The rearrangement links TRBV18 to TRBJ1-2; D gene unclear. This CDR3 comprises 13 residues. Germline CDR1 is KGHSH and CDR2 is LQKENI. V was pared by 3 bases and J by 4 bases, with 9 bases between. CDR3: CASSPTAVYGYTF. The CDR3 coding sequence is TGTGCCAGCTCACCCACCGCAGTCTATGGCTACACCTTC. Complete variable domain (other parts from reference TRBV18 and TRBJ1-2): NAGVMQNPRHLVRRRGQEARLRCSPMKGHSHVYWYRQLPEEGLKFMVYLQKENIIDESGMPKERFSAEFPKEGPSILRIQQVVRGDSAAYFCASSPTAVYGYTFGSGTRLTVV.

For this clonotype: Compared with germline, one end of the junction differs, possibly owing to a read error. The J gene is TRBJ1-6, the V gene TRBV7-3, with 10 bases identical to TRBD1. Germline CDR1 reads SGHTA; CDR2 reads FQGTGA. CDR3 length equals 15 residues. The CDR3 loop is CASSQLRTGGSPLHF. CDR3 in DNA: TGCGCCAGCAGCCAGTTAAGGACAGGGGGTTCACCCCTCCACTTT.

This clonotype has at least ten counts. This chain uses TRBV4-1 with TRBJ2-7, with a weak D call TRBD1 (5 bases). The CDR3 spans 15 residues. V was clipped by 1 base and J by 2 bases, with 12 bases between them. Germline CDR1 MGHRA, CDR2 YSYEKL. The CDR3 here is CASSQVPRDTYEQYF. CDR3 nucleotides: TGCGCCAGCAGCCAAGTACCCAGGGATACCTACGAGCAGTACTTC.

CDR3 in DNA: TGTGCCAGCAGCGCCCAGGACAGGGACGAGACCCAGTACTTC. This translates into CASSAQDRDETQYF. The gene calls are TRBV9 and TRBJ2-5; 8 bases map to TRBD1. Trimming removed 3 bases from V and 5 bases from J; junction bases left unmatched: 6. Germline V gene sequence: CDR1 SGDLS, CDR2 YYNGEE. This CDR3 is built from 14 residues. Filled out from reference TRBV9 and TRBJ2-5, the complete variable domain reads DSGVTQTPKHLITATGQRVTLRCSPRSGDLSVYWYQQSLDQGLQFLIQYYNGEERAKGNILERFSAQQFPDLHSELNLSSLELGDSALYFCASSAQDRDETQYFGPGTRLLVL.

This sequence joins TRBV13 and TRBJ1-4; D not certain. The CDR3 is 12 residues long. Germline lookup yields CDR1 PRHDT and CDR2 FYEKMQ (reference sequence). V was cut by 7 bases and J by 4 bases, with 7 bases left in between. The CDR3 protein is CASKTDNEKLFF. The CDR3 coding sequence is TGTGCCAGCAAAACCGATAATGAAAAACTGTTTTTT.

The chain is built from TRBV6-1 and TRBJ2-7; the D gene is possibly TRBD1 (7 bases). CDR3 length: 13 amino acids. Trimming stripped 7 bases from V and 6 bases from J, with 16 bases between. Per germline, CDR1 MNHNS and CDR2 SASEGT. The CDR3 bases are TGTGCCAGCACATACAGGGGAGGTCGCGAGCAGTACTTC. It specifies CASTYRGGREQYF.

In regard to this clonotype: No DNA is shown, since the ends of the CDR3 on it are uncertain; the CDR3 is the one TCRdb lists. The chain has TRBV6-6 and TRBJ2-5; TRBD1, as called in the table, went unchecked against the DNA. The V gene's germline CDR1 is MNHNY and CDR2 SVGAGI (reference sequence). Both ends counted, the CDR3 spans 21 residues. CDR3 protein: CASSFYICSAPPGGSAQTQYF.

CDR3 sequence (DNA): TGTGCCAGCAGCTTATGGGGCGTGACCGGGGAGCTGTTTTTT. It translates to CASSLWGVTGELFF. This sequence joins TRBV7-2 and TRBJ2-2, with D possibly being TRBD1 (5 bases). The CDR3 covers 14 residues. Trimming left V 2 bases short and J 5 bases short, with 9 bases between. Germline V gene sequence: CDR1 SGHTA, CDR2 FQGNSA.

The rearrangement links TRBV10-2 to TRBJ1-1; 7 positions agree with TRBD1. V gave up 6 bases and J gave up 7 bases; unmatched junction bases: 5. The CDR3 covers 12 residues. Germline-derived CDR1 and CDR2 are WSHSY and SAAADI. The CDR3 DNA reads TGCGCCAGCAGAAACAGGGGAGATGAAGCTTTCTTT. The encoded protein is CASRNRGDEAFF.

The chain combines TRBV4-3 with TRBJ2-5; 9 bases line up with TRBD1. The CDR3 spans 17 residues. CDR1 and CDR2 (germline): LGHNA, YSLEER. Trimming removed 3 bases from V and 5 bases from J; junction bases left unmatched: 13. This CDR3 reads CASSQNPSGQGGETQYF. CDR3 in DNA: TGCGCCAGCAGCCAGAATCCCTCGGGACAGGGAGGGGAGACCCAGTACTTC.

This clonotype was seen a handful of times. The V call is TRBV12-3 or TRBV12-4, the J call TRBJ2-7; perhaps TRBD1 as D (6 bases). V was clipped by 1 base and J by 4 bases, with 32 bases between them. CDR3 size: 21 residues. The CDR3 DNA follows: TGTGCCAGCAGTTTAGAAGGGGGATCGCGGCGGACACCCATGCTCGATTACGAGCAGTACTTC. It yields the protein CASSLEGGSRRTPMLDYEQYF.

The CDR3 DNA is TGTGCTAGTGGGCCCGGGAATCTGGCTGGAAACACCATATATTTT. This encodes CASGPGNLAGNTIYF. The rearrangement joins TRBV12-5 to TRBJ1-3, with unresolved D. Per germline, CDR1 LGHNT and CDR2 FRNRAP. This CDR3 comprises 15 residues. The V end was cut by 6 bases, the J end by 2 bases, with 14 bases between.